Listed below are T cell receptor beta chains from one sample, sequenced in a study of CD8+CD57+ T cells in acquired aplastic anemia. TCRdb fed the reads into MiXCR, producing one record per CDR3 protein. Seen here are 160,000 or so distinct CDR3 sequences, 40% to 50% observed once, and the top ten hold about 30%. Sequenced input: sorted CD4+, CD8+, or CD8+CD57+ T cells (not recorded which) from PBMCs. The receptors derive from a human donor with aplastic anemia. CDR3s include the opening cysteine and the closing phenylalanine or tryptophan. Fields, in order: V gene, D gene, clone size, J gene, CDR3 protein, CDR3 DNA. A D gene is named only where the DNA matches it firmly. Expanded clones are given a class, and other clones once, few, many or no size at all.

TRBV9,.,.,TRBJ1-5,CASSVGVQPQHF,TGTGCCAGCAGCGTAGGGGTTCAGCCCCAGCATTTT
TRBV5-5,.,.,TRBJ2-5,CASSLGQGWEGTQYF,TGTGCCAGCAGCTTGGGTCAGGGGTGGGAAGGGACCCAGTACTTC
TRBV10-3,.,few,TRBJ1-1,CAISESTGRLNTEAFF,TGTGCCATCAGTGAGAGTACGGGACGGCTGAACACTGAAGCTTTCTTT
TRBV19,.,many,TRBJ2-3,CASSMLGQSTDTQYF,TGTGCCAGTAGTATGCTCGGTCAGAGCACAGATACGCAGTATTTT
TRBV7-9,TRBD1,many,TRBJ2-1,CASSPGQGNEQFF,TGTGCCAGCAGCCCGGGACAGGGCAATGAGCAGTTCTTC
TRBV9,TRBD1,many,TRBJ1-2,CASSPGTVGVYGYTF,TGTGCCAGCAGCCCCGGGACAGTGGGGGTCTATGGCTACACCTTC
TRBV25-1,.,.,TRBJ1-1,CASTLTGEAFF,TGTGCCAGCACCTTAACAGGCGAAGCTTTCTTT
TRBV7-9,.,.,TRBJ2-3,CASSSTEDTQYF,TGTGCCAGCAGCTCGACGGAGGATACGCAGTATTTT
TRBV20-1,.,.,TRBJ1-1,CSASSTGRMNTEAFF,TGCAGTGCCTCGAGTACGGGACGGATGAACACTGAAGCTTTCTTT
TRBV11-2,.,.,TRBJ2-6,CASTIPPGSGANVLTF,TGTGCCAGCACCATCCCCCCGGGCTCTGGGGCCAACGTCCTGACTTTC
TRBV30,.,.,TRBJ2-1,CAWSVFNNNEQFF,TGTGCCTGGAGTGTTTTCAATAACAATGAGCAGTTCTTC
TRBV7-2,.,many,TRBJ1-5,CASSLGGAGNQPQHF,TGTGCCAGCAGCTTAGGAGGGGCAGGCAATCAGCCCCAGCATTTT
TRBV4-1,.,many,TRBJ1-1,CASSQDAGANTEAFF,TGCGCCAGCAGCCAAGATGCCGGGGCAAACACTGAAGCTTTCTTT
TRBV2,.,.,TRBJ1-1,CASSPQEGSEAFF,TGTGCCAGCAGCCCTCAGGAAGGGAGTGAAGCTTTCTTT
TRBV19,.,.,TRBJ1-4,CASSIDGEAKKLFF,TGTGCCAGTAGTATAGACGGCGAAGCGAAAAAACTGTTTTTT
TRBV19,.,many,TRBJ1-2,CASSKHSYGYTF,TGTGCCAGTAGTAAACACAGCTATGGCTACACCTTC
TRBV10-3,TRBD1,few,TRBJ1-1,CAMRGQAWSEAFF,TGTGCCATGAGGGGACAGGCTTGGTCTGAAGCTTTCTTT
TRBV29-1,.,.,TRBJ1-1,CSVAPGNTEAFF,TGCAGCGTGGCTCCAGGGAACACTGAAGCTTTCTTT
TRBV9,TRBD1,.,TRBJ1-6,CASSVEGQPNSPLHF,TGTGCCAGCAGCGTAGAGGGACAGCCGAATTCACCCCTCCACTTT
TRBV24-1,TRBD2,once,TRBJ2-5,CATSDAGLAPRGYQETQYF,TGTGCCACCAGTGATGCGGGACTAGCCCCTCGCGGGTATCAAGAGACCCAGTACTTC
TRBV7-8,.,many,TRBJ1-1,CASSPSPRYTEAFF,TGTGCCAGCAGCCCTTCCCCCCGGTACACTGAAGCTTTCTTT
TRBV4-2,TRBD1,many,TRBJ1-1,CASSQGQGANEAFF,TGTGCCAGCAGCCAAGGACAGGGGGCGAATGAAGCTTTCTTT
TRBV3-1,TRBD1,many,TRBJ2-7,CASSQNRGEQYF,TGTGCCAGCAGCCAGAACAGGGGCGAGCAGTACTTC
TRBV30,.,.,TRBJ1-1,CAWSSQNTEAFF,TGTGCCTGGAGTTCGCAAAACACTGAAGCTTTCTTT
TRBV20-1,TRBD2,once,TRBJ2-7,CSARENGRTYEQYF,TGCAGTGCTAGAGAGAACGGGAGGACCTACGAGCAGTACTTC
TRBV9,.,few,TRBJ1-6,CASGRTANSPLHF,TGTGCCAGCGGACGGACCGCCAATTCACCCCTCCACTTT
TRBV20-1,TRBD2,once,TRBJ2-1,CSASRGGGSNEQFF,TGCAGTGCTAGTCGCGGCGGGGGATCAAATGAGCAGTTCTTC
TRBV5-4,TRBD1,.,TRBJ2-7,CASSPGQGPYEQCF,TGTGCCAGCAGTCCGGGACAGGGTCCCTACGAGCAGTGCTTC
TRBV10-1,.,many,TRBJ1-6,CASSSGVSASPLHF,TGCGCCAGCTCGTCAGGGGTTTCTGCTTCACCCCTCCACTTT